This is a list of T cell receptor beta chains from one sample in a study of regulatory T cells in long-lasting Graves disease. TCRdb called the multiplex PCR reads again in MiXCR, with one record for every CDR3 protein. Counted here are about 540,000 distinct CDR3 sequences, approximately 12% occurring once; the ten biggest clones make up roughly a tenth. Separately, the same data were catalogued under a study of T cells in Graves' hyperthyroidism and ophthalmopathy.

Sample: peripheral blood mononuclear cells (PBMCs), taken at new diagnosis, from a patient treated with antithyroid drugs. These receptors were obtained from a man aged 30 to 39 with Graves disease. Both conserved end residues are part of each CDR3. The D gene is left open where the match is weak. Clone size is stated in some rows and not others, as once, few, many or a class when expanded.

J: TRBJ2-3; size: many; V: TRBV28; D: NA; CDR3: CASSLGRAGGTTDTQYF; DNA: TGTGCCAGCAGTTTGGGGCGTGCTGGGGGTACCACAGATACGCAGTATTTT
J: TRBJ1-1; size: many; V: TRBV11-2; D: NA; CDR3: CASSLAKNTEAFF; DNA: TGTGCCAGCAGCTTAGCCAAGAACACTGAAGCTTTCTTT
J: TRBJ2-1; size: NA; V: TRBV19; D: NA; CDR3: CASSGLYNEQFF; DNA: TGTGCCAGTTCAGGGCTATACAATGAGCAGTTCTTC
J: TRBJ2-7; size: many; V: TRBV20-1; D: NA; CDR3: CSASALSLGQYF; DNA: TGCAGTGCTAGCGCCCTGTCTCTAGGGCAGTACTTC
J: TRBJ2-7; size: many; V: TRBV2; D: NA; CDR3: CASANVYSYEQYF; DNA: TGTGCCAGCGCGAACGTCTACTCCTACGAGCAGTACTTC
J: TRBJ1-2; size: NA; V: TRBV5-4; D: TRBD1; CDR3: CASRDRDRGNHGYTF; DNA: TGTGCCAGCAGGGACCGGGACAGGGGAAATCACGGCTACACCTTC
J: TRBJ2-5; size: NA; V: TRBV3-1; D: NA; CDR3: CASSQGPGAQETQYF; DNA: TGTGCCAGCAGCCAAGGGCCCGGGGCGCAAGAGACCCAGTACTTC
J: TRBJ2-1; size: many; V: TRBV30; D: NA; CDR3: CAWSATRYNEQFF; DNA: TGTGCCTGGAGTGCGACTCGTTACAATGAGCAGTTCTTC
J: TRBJ1-4; size: NA; V: TRBV19; D: NA; CDR3: CASKLSPRF; DNA: TGTGCCAGCAAATTGAGCCCCCGTTTT
J: TRBJ2-4; size: many; V: TRBV2; D: NA; CDR3: CASTSGHRTDKNIQYF; DNA: TGTGCCAGCACTTCCGGACATAGGACTGACAAAAACATTCAGTACTTC
J: TRBJ1-6; size: NA; V: TRBV10-3; D: NA; CDR3: CATATAGDPLHF; DNA: TGTGCCACAGCAACGGCGGGGGATCCCCTCCACTTT
J: TRBJ1-3; size: NA; V: TRBV7-9; D: TRBD1; CDR3: CASSLLQGISGNTIYF; DNA: TGTGCCAGCAGCTTACTACAGGGGATCTCTGGAAACACCATATATTTT
J: TRBJ2-7; size: few; V: TRBV24-1; D: NA; CDR3: CATSGHLSYEQYF; DNA: TGTGCCACCAGTGGACATCTTTCCTACGAGCAGTACTTC
J: TRBJ2-7; size: many; V: TRBV11-2; D: TRBD2; CDR3: CASSLTSGNEQYF; DNA: TGTGCCAGCAGCCTGACTAGCGGGAATGAGCAGTACTTC
J: TRBJ2-3; size: NA; V: TRBV6-2/TRBV6-3; D: TRBD2; CDR3: CASSSGLVSQYF; DNA: TGTGCCAGCAGCTCCGGACTAGTGTCGCAGTATTTT
J: TRBJ2-1; size: NA; V: TRBV3-1; D: NA; CDR3: CASRSPGNEQFF; DNA: TGTGCCAGCCGTTCTCCCGGGAATGAGCAGTTCTTC
J: TRBJ2-7; size: many; V: TRBV11-2; D: NA; CDR3: CASSFRPYEQYF; DNA: TGTGCCAGCAGCTTTAGACCCTACGAGCAGTACTTC
J: TRBJ1-5; size: NA; V: TRBV29-1; D: NA; CDR3: CSVQGGDNQPQHF; DNA: TGCAGCGTCCAAGGCGGAGACAATCAGCCCCAGCATTTT
J: TRBJ2-3; size: few; V: TRBV20-1; D: TRBD2; CDR3: CSASVGRASSGAADTQYF; DNA: TGCAGTGCTAGCGTCGGGAGGGCCTCTTCAGGAGCCGCAGATACGCAGTATTTT
J: TRBJ2-3; size: few; V: TRBV19; D: NA; CDR3: CASSRGSGYSTDTQYF; DNA: TGTGCCAGTAGCCGGGGGAGCGGATATAGCACAGATACGCAGTATTTT
J: TRBJ1-1; size: many; V: TRBV3-1; D: NA; CDR3: CASSQLGGEAFF; DNA: TGTGCCAGCAGTCAACTTGGGGGTGAAGCTTTCTTT
J: TRBJ1-1; size: many; V: TRBV6-2/TRBV6-3; D: NA; CDR3: CASSRSMNTEAFF; DNA: TGTGCCAGCAGTCGCAGCATGAACACTGAAGCTTTCTTT
J: TRBJ1-1; size: many; V: TRBV12-3/TRBV12-4; D: NA; CDR3: CASSPPWAEAFF; DNA: TGTGCCAGCAGCCCACCTTGGGCTGAAGCTTTCTTT
J: TRBJ2-1; size: many; V: TRBV7-9; D: NA; CDR3: CASRAGGYNEQFF; DNA: TGTGCCAGCAGGGCAGGGGGGTACAATGAGCAGTTCTTC
J: TRBJ1-6; size: many; V: TRBV20-1; D: TRBD1; CDR3: CSAGQGASSYNSPLHF; DNA: TGCAGTGCAGGACAGGGGGCGAGCTCCTATAATTCACCCCTCCACTTT
J: TRBJ1-4; size: NA; V: TRBV7-9; D: NA; CDR3: CASSLVGTMEEKLFF; DNA: TGTGCCAGCAGCTTAGTGGGGACAATGGAGGAAAAACTGTTTTTT
J: TRBJ2-3; size: many; V: TRBV28; D: NA; CDR3: CAGRRGGNTDTQYF; DNA: TGTGCCGGCCGTCGCGGAGGGAACACAGATACGCAGTATTTT
J: TRBJ2-3; size: NA; V: TRBV5-1; D: TRBD2; CDR3: CASSLGLAGEFTDTQYF; DNA: TGCGCCAGCAGCCTCGGACTAGCGGGAGAGTTCACAGATACGCAGTATTTT
J: TRBJ2-6; size: many; V: TRBV28; D: TRBD1; CDR3: CASTSDRDSVLTF; DNA: TGTGCCAGCACTTCGGACAGGGATAGCGTCCTGACTTTC
J: TRBJ2-7; size: many; V: TRBV27; D: TRBD1; CDR3: CASSSPQGADYEQYF; DNA: TGTGCCAGCAGTTCCCCACAGGGGGCCGACTACGAGCAGTACTTC
J: TRBJ2-7; size: NA; V: TRBV5-1; D: NA; CDR3: CASSFRDWDYEQYF; DNA: TGCGCCAGCAGCTTCCGGGACTGGGACTACGAGCAGTACTTC
J: TRBJ2-7; size: NA; V: TRBV12-3/TRBV12-4; D: NA; CDR3: CASKPRGAQNYEQCF; DNA: TGTGCCAGTAAACCTCGGGGGGCTCAAAACTACGAGCAGTGCTTC
J: TRBJ2-4; size: NA; V: TRBV15; D: TRBD2; CDR3: CATSREWVGVGTSGTKNIQYF; DNA: TGTGCCACCAGCAGAGAGTGGGTCGGAGTGGGGACTAGCGGGACCAAAAACATTCAGTACTTC
J: TRBJ2-6; size: many; V: TRBV6-2/TRBV6-3; D: NA; CDR3: CASTDGHSGANVLTF; DNA: TGTGCCAGCACAGACGGGCACTCTGGGGCCAACGTCCTGACTTTC
J: TRBJ1-6; size: many; V: TRBV2; D: TRBD1; CDR3: CASRDRANSPLHF; DNA: TGTGCCAGCCGGGACAGGGCCAATTCACCCCTCCACTTT
J: TRBJ2-7; size: many; V: TRBV3-1; D: TRBD2; CDR3: CASSQGLAVLYEQYF; DNA: TGTGCCAGCAGCCAGGGACTAGCGGTTCTCTACGAGCAGTACTTC
J: TRBJ2-7; size: many; V: TRBV20-1; D: TRBD1; CDR3: CSATGTGSSYEQYF; DNA: TGCAGTGCTACCGGGACAGGGTCATCCTACGAGCAGTACTTC
J: TRBJ1-3; size: NA; V: TRBV10-3; D: NA; CDR3: CAISEVFSGNTIYF; DNA: TGTGCCATCAGTGAGGTTTTCTCTGGAAACACCATATATTTT
J: TRBJ2-5; size: few; V: TRBV10-3; D: NA; CDR3: CAISFTDQETQYF; DNA: TGTGCCATCTCTTTCACAGATCAAGAGACCCAGTACTTC
J: TRBJ2-1; size: NA; V: TRBV20-1; D: NA; CDR3: CSARDPWSRGSNEQFF; DNA: TGCAGTGCTAGAGACCCGTGGTCCCGCGGATCCAATGAGCAGTTCTTC
J: TRBJ2-2; size: few; V: TRBV12-3/TRBV12-4; D: NA; CDR3: CASSLEGRVGNTGGLFF; DNA: TGTGCCAGCAGTTTGGAAGGGCGCGTAGGGAACACCGGGGGGCTGTTTTTT
J: TRBJ2-7; size: many; V: TRBV7-9; D: NA; CDR3: CASSLKVGEQYF; DNA: TGTGCCAGCAGCTTAAAGGTCGGCGAGCAGTACTTC
J: TRBJ2-7; size: many; V: TRBV28; D: NA; CDR3: CASSLWGSEQYF; DNA: TGTGCCAGCAGCCTTTGGGGGTCCGAGCAGTACTTC
J: TRBJ2-5; size: many; V: TRBV10-1; D: TRBD2; CDR3: CASSESSGSVETQYF; DNA: TGCGCCAGCAGTGAGTCGAGCGGGAGTGTGGAGACCCAGTACTTC
J: TRBJ2-3; size: many; V: TRBV6-2/TRBV6-3; D: TRBD2; CDR3: CASSYSTAGGDTQYF; DNA: TGTGCCAGCAGTTACTCGACAGCGGGAGGAGATACGCAGTATTTT
J: TRBJ2-2; size: few; V: TRBV12-3/TRBV12-4; D: NA; CDR3: CASSTQTGNTGELFF; DNA: TGTGCCAGCAGCACCCAGACAGGGAACACCGGGGAGCTGTTTTTT
J: TRBJ1-1; size: many; V: TRBV18; D: NA; CDR3: CASSPGENTEAFF; DNA: TGTGCCAGCTCACCGGGGGAGAACACTGAAGCTTTCTTT
J: TRBJ2-5; size: NA; V: TRBV12-3/TRBV12-4; D: NA; CDR3: CASSLDGGQETQYF; DNA: TGTGCCAGCAGCCTGGATGGCGGCCAAGAGACCCAGTACTTC
J: TRBJ2-1; size: many; V: TRBV20-1; D: TRBD2; CDR3: CSAKPGLVGREQFF; DNA: TGCAGTGCTAAACCGGGACTAGTCGGACGCGAGCAGTTCTTC
J: TRBJ2-7; size: NA; V: TRBV3-1; D: TRBD1; CDR3: CASSQGTGRPNEQYF; DNA: TGTGCCAGCAGCCAAGGGACAGGCCGCCCCAACGAGCAGTACTTC
J: TRBJ2-7; size: many; V: TRBV2; D: TRBD1; CDR3: CASSEAGPGQGYEQYF; DNA: TGTGCCAGCAGTGAAGCGGGACCGGGACAGGGGTACGAGCAGTACTTC
J: TRBJ2-1; size: few; V: TRBV25-1; D: NA; CDR3: CASRLGDEQFF; DNA: TGTGCCAGCAGGTTAGGAGATGAGCAGTTCTTC
J: TRBJ1-3; size: many; V: TRBV18; D: NA; CDR3: CASSPREWNTIYF; DNA: TGTGCCAGCTCACCAAGGGAGTGGAACACCATATATTTT
J: TRBJ2-7; size: many; V: TRBV27; D: TRBD1; CDR3: CASSYTSRGQGVYEQYF; DNA: TGTGCCAGCAGTTACACCTCCCGGGGACAGGGGGTCTACGAGCAGTACTTC